This T cell receptor beta chain was sequenced during a study of blood T cell repertoires in COVID-19. Whole-study context: Specimens from acute and convalescent COVID-19 originated in the United States, Italy and Spain. T cells, B-cell-depleted T cells, or PBMCs provided the cDNA or gDNA that served as material.

This clone was detected only a few times. Original methodology: Amplifying reference gene primers gave estimates of nucleated cell counts. Assay: immunoSEQ multiplex PCR; the TCRdb copy retains only in-frame clones and omits some. From that table come the V and J calls and clone size; the DNA was used to work out D and trimming. The table shows almost 250,000 clones, with 70% to 90% occurring only once. Symptom resolution, clearance, or two negative PCRs marked the recovered donors of Cohort 3. Material: PBMCs or T cells enriched from blood (not recorded which). The TCR originated in a woman aged 45-60 years who had recovered from COVID-19.

CDR3 region: CASKRSQNYEQYF. In DNA, the CDR3 is TGTGCCAGCAAGAGGTCCCAAAACTACGAGCAGTACTTC. J is TRBJ2-7 and V is TRBV2; D gene uncertain. Germline loops: CDR1 SNHLY, CDR2 FYNNEI. The CDR3 covers 13 residues. Trimming stripped 7 bases from V and 3 bases from J, with 13 bases between.